This T cell receptor beta chain comes out of a study of T cell responses to AZD1222 COVID-19 vaccine. Study context: Pooled in the analysis were second doses at about 4 or about 12 weeks.

This CDR3 spans 16 amino acids. Germline V lookup: CDR1 SNHLY, CDR2 FYNNEI. V lost 0 bases, J lost 8 bases, and 19 bases lay in between. The method was immunoSEQ multiplex PCR; TCRdb's version includes in-frame clones alone and lacks a portion of them. The sample has 150,000 to 200,000 clones, 90% to 95% seen once. Findings and limits, study-wide: White British donors predominated, females outnumbered males, and clonal diversity was possibly underestimated.

As to this clone: The antigen is unknown.

The genes are TRBV2 and TRBJ1-2; D uncertain. The receptor's source is an adult in good health. Sequenced material: peripheral blood, taken on day 0 of AZD1222 vaccination. Here the CDR3 reads CASSEARGLLMGGYTF. The DNA of the CDR3 is TGTGCCAGCAGTGAAGCGCGCGGGCTTCTGATGGGGGGCTACACCTTC.